The TCR beta chain under discussion was sequenced for a study of T cell responses to AZD1222 COVID-19 vaccine. Study conclusions and caveats: No repertoire was sampled before or during the peak T cell response, only after it. White British donors predominated, females outnumbered males, and clonal diversity was possibly underestimated. Breadth and depth of Spike-specific TCRs rose after two AZD1222 doses. AZD1222 recipients seropositive at baseline numbered only six.

The V gene's germline CDR1 is SGHKS and CDR2 YYEKEE (reference sequence). Trimming pared 0 bases from V and 0 bases from J, leaving 16 bases between. The CDR3 covers 18 residues. Measured with immunoSEQ multiplex PCR; TCRdb has only the in-frame clones, and not every one. The sample shows 70,000 to 80,000 clones, around three quarters of them seen only once. Note on this clone: Its antigen is unknown.

The source is an adult who received the AZD1222 COVID-19 vaccine. V gene TRBV5-5 combines with J gene TRBJ2-4; D gene unclear. The sample was peripheral blood, taken 28 days after the second AZD1222 dose. CDR3 in amino acids: CASSLVGIRVLAKNIQYF. The CDR3 DNA is TGTGCCAGCAGCTTGGTTGGGATAAGAGTACTAGCCAAAAACATTCAGTACTTC.